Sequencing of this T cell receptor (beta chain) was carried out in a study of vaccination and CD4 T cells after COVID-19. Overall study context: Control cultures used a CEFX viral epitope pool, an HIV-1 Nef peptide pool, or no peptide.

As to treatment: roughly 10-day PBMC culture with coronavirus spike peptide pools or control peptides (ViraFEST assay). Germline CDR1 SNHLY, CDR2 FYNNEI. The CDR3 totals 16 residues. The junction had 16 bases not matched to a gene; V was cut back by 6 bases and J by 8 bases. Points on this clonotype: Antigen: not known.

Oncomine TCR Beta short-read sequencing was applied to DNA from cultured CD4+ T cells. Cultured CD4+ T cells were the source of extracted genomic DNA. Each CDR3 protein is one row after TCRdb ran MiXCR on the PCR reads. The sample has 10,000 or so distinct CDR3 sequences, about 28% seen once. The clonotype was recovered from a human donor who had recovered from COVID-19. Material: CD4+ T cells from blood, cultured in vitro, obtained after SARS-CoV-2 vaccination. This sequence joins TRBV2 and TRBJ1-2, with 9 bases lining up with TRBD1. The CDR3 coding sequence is TGTGCCAGCAGCGCCCAACCCGCCACAGGGGGCCGGGGCTACACCTTC. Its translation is CASSAQPATGGRGYTF.